These T cell receptor beta chains were read from a single sample in a study of lymphopenia after photon versus proton radiotherapy. The assay was immunoSEQ multiplex PCR, and TCRdb's table has in-frame clones only and misses some. The sample records around 25,000 clones, roughly 90% being singletons. Sequencing was performed on peripheral blood, taken from a patient treated with photon-based radiotherapy. The receptors come from a woman aged 50 to 65 with cholangiocarcinoma. The CDR3 runs from the conserved cysteine through the conserved F or W. A D gene is named only where the DNA matches it firmly. Size tells how often a clone was seen (once, few, many) or the class of an expanded clone, and some rows leave it out.

abundance,d_gene,j_gene,v_gene,CDR3nt,CDR3aa
NA,NA,TRBJ1-6,TRBV7-2,TGTGCCAGCAGCTTAGCTGGGTCCTATAATTCACCCCTCCACTTT,CASSLAGSYNSPLHF
NA,NA,TRBJ1-1,TRBV21-1,TGTGCCAGAGGAGTAGGGGGGCAGAACACTGAAGCTTTCTTT,CARGVGGQNTEAFF
NA,NA,TRBJ1-1,TRBV30,TGTGCCTGGACCCCATGGCAAGTTTTCACTGAAGCTTTCTTT,CAWTPWQVFTEAFF
NA,NA,TRBJ2-7,TRBV18,TGTGCCAGCTCACCGGCGGCGGGGGCTACTTACGAGCAGTACTTC,CASSPAAGATYEQYF
NA,TRBD1,TRBJ1-2,TRBV4-1,TGCGCCAGCAGCCAAGTTGGGACAGGGTTTGGCTACACCTTC,CASSQVGTGFGYTF
NA,TRBD1,TRBJ2-2,TRBV7-8,TGTGCCAGCAGCCGGGGGGGACAGGGGTCCTCCACCGGGGAGCTGTTTTTT,CASSRGGQGSSTGELFF
NA,NA,TRBJ1-2,TRBV5-6,TGTGCCAGCAGGGGGGCAGCCTTGGGCTACACCTTC,CASRGAALGYTF
once,NA,TRBJ2-5,TRBV7-2,TGTGCCAGCAGCTTCCCTCCTGAGACCCAGTACTTC,CASSFPPETQYF
NA,NA,TRBJ2-7,TRBV6-6,TGTGCCACCAAACTGGCCTACGAGCAGTACTTC,CATKLAYEQYF
NA,NA,TRBJ2-3,TRBV7-2,TGTGCCAGCAGCGCCAGAAACACAGATACGCAGTATTTT,CASSARNTDTQYF
NA,NA,TRBJ1-2,TRBV27,TGTGCCACCCGAGGGGCCTCTGGGGGGCGAAACTATGGCTACACCTTC,CATRGASGGRNYGYTF
once,NA,TRBJ1-1,TRBV27,TGTGCCAGCAGATTTCAGGGAGACACTGAAGCTTTCTTT,CASRFQGDTEAFF
NA,TRBD1,TRBJ1-1,TRBV10-2,TGCGCCAGCAGTGATGGACAGGCCTACGGCACTGAAGCTTTCTTT,CASSDGQAYGTEAFF
once,NA,TRBJ2-1,TRBV7-9,TGTGCCAGCAGCCCCCCAATTAGATTTGGAAATGAGCAGTTCTTC,CASSPPIRFGNEQFF
few,NA,TRBJ2-1,TRBV2,TGTGCCAGCAGGACAGGTTTGTTGATTTGGGATGAGCAGTTCTTC,CASRTGLLIWDEQFF
NA,TRBD2,TRBJ2-7,TRBV6-5,TGTGCCAGCAGTCGCATACTAGCGGGGGGTTACGAGCAGTACTTC,CASSRILAGGYEQYF
NA,TRBD1,TRBJ1-2,TRBV7-2,TGTGCCAGCAGCTTACAGGGGGCCTCTAACTATGGCTACACCTTC,CASSLQGASNYGYTF
NA,NA,TRBJ1-2,TRBV7-3,TGTGCCAGCAGCTTTGAGGACTTCTATGGCTACACCTTC,CASSFEDFYGYTF
NA,TRBD2,TRBJ2-3,TRBV28,TGTGCCAGCAGTGGCGGACTAGCGGGGGGGAACACAGATACGCAGTATTTT,CASSGGLAGGNTDTQYF
NA,NA,TRBJ2-1,TRBV5-1,TGCGCCAGCAGCTTGGAGGGGCAGGGCGCGAATGAGCAGTTCTTC,CASSLEGQGANEQFF
NA,NA,TRBJ2-1,TRBV6-4,TGTGCCAGCTCCCTCCTCGAGCGACGCAATGAGCAGTTCTTC,CASSLLERRNEQFF
NA,NA,TRBJ2-4,TRBV5-1,TGCGCCAGCAGCTTGTCCTCGGGGGTCCTAGCCAAAAACATTCAGTACTTC,CASSLSSGVLAKNIQYF
NA,NA,TRBJ1-1,TRBV29-1,TGCAGCGTTGGAGTGGGGGTCTACACTGAAGCTTTCTTT,CSVGVGVYTEAFF
NA,TRBD2,TRBJ2-3,TRBV9,TGTGCCAGCAGGGCTGGGCGGGGGGGCTCGACAGATACGCAGTATTTT,CASRAGRGGSTDTQYF
NA,NA,TRBJ1-1,TRBV25-1,TGTGCCAGCAGTGGAAACACTGAAGCTTTCTTT,CASSGNTEAFF
NA,TRBD2,TRBJ2-5,TRBV7-9,TGTGCCAGCAGCCTACTAGCGGGGGGACAAGAGACCCAGTACTTC,CASSLLAGGQETQYF
NA,NA,TRBJ1-3,TRBV7-2,TGTGCCAGCAGCTCCAACCCAGGTGGTTCCGGAAACACCATATATTTT,CASSSNPGGSGNTIYF
NA,NA,TRBJ2-1,TRBV5-1,TGCGCCAGCAGTCGTGATCGAATCAATGAGCAGTTCTTC,CASSRDRINEQFF
NA,NA,TRBJ2-7,TRBV4-3,TGCGCCAGCAGCCAAGGGTACAGGGACGAGCAGTACTTC,CASSQGYRDEQYF
once,TRBD1,TRBJ1-2,TRBV18,TGTGCCAGCTCAGAGACTAACTTGGGACAGGGCGGAGGAGGCTACACCTTC,CASSETNLGQGGGGYTF
once,NA,TRBJ2-5,TRBV4-3,TGCGCCAGCAGCCAAGTGATCGGGAGTTGGGAGACCCAGTACTTC,CASSQVIGSWETQYF
NA,NA,TRBJ1-2,TRBV27,TGTGCCAGCAGTTTCTACGGCCCTGGAAGTAATGGCTACACCTTC,CASSFYGPGSNGYTF
NA,NA,TRBJ2-5,TRBV6-1,TGTGCCAGCAGTGAAAAAGGCAGCCCAGGAGGGACCCAGTACTTC,CASSEKGSPGGTQYF
NA,NA,TRBJ1-2,TRBV6-5,TGTGCCATCTCCAGGGATCTACCCTCTAACTATGGCTACACCTTC,CAISRDLPSNYGYTF
NA,NA,TRBJ2-7,TRBV5-4,TGTGCCAGCAGCTTGGTGGGTGTTCGGCGCGAGCAGTACTTC,CASSLVGVRREQYF
NA,NA,TRBJ1-1,TRBV19,TGTGCCAGTAGTATAGATCGGGTTGGACAGCCGAACACTGAAGCTTTCTTT,CASSIDRVGQPNTEAFF
NA,TRBD1,TRBJ2-1,TRBV7-9,TGTGCCAGCAGCTATGGACAGGGGGTTTGGAATGAGCAGTTCTTC,CASSYGQGVWNEQFF
NA,NA,TRBJ1-2,TRBV18,TGTGCCAGCTCACCGAACTCCGTGACAAGCTATAACTATGGCTACACCTTC,CASSPNSVTSYNYGYTF
NA,TRBD2,TRBJ2-2,TRBV4-1,TGCGCCAGCAGTGATCTTCTGGGACTAGCTTCCCCCGGGGAGCTGTTTTTT,CASSDLLGLASPGELFF
NA,NA,TRBJ1-3,TRBV7-9,TGTGCCAGCAGCTTAGCCGTGGGACAAACGTTGGGTGGAAACACCATATATTTT,CASSLAVGQTLGGNTIYF
NA,NA,TRBJ1-1,TRBV7-2,TGTGCCAGCAGCCGCACCGGGACGGGCATGAACACTGAAGCTTTCTTT,CASSRTGTGMNTEAFF